The sequence of this T cell receptor (beta chain) was determined in a study of shared clonotypes between healthy human individuals. The study ran the assay at deep level. The repertoire was sequenced with immunoSEQ multiplex PCR; TCRdb's copy has only in-frame clones and lacks some. The top ten clones hold roughly 1.5% of a sample with some 900,000 clones, 76% of them seen once. Trimming stripped 4 bases from V and 4 bases from J, with 12 bases between. Germline V gene data show CDR1 as SGHTS and CDR2 as YDEGEE. The CDR3 is 14 residues long. This TCR was recovered from a man aged 18 to 30 in good health. The sample comprised memory CD4+ T cells sorted from blood. Described subset: CD45RA-negative fraction. This rearrangement joins TRBV5-8 to TRBJ1-5, with D maybe TRBD1 (6 bases). The CDR3 nucleotides are TGTGCCAGCAGCGAGGGACACCCTAATCAGCCCCAGCATTTT. Translated: CASSEGHPNQPQHF.